Sequencing of this T cell receptor beta chain was carried out in a study of graft-versus-host responses after intestinal transplantation. Study-level information: Each of the recipients got a multivisceral, liver-intestinal, or isolated intestinal transplant. Anti-thymocyte globulin served as induction for all recipients, who then took tacrolimus and steroids for about 3 years.

TCRdb's table, derived via immunoSEQ multiplex PCR, lists solely in-frame clones and lacks some. The sample yields 95,000 to 130,000 clones, 90% seen once. Worth noting for this clone: The target antigen is unknown.

The germline V gene encodes CDR1 MNHNY and CDR2 SVGAGI (reference sequence). The V and J ends lost 0 bases and 4 bases, in that order; junction bases with no gene match: 5. The CDR3 contains 16 residues. The chain has TRBV6-6 and TRBJ1-5; 8 positions match TRBD1. The source was unstimulated CD4+ T cells sorted from spleen or lymph node cells, collected before intestinal transplant. This receptor was taken from a human donor who received an intestinal transplant. DNA for the CDR3: TGTGCCAGCAGTTACTCTGGACAGGGAGGGAATCAGCCCCAGCATTTT. As protein: CASSYSGQGGNQPQHF.